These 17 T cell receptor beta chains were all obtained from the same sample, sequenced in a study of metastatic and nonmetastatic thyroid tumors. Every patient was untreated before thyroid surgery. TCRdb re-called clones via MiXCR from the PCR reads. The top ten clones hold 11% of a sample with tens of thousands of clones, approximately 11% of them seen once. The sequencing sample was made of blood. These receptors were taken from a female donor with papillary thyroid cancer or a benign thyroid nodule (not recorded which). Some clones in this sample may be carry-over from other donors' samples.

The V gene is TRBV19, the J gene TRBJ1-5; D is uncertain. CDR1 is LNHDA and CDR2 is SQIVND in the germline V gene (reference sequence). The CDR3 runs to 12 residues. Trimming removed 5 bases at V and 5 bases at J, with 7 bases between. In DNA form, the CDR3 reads TGTGCCAGTAGTGCTAGTGATCAGCCCCAGCATTTT. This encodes CASSASDQPQHF. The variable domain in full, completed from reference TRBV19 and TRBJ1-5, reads DGGITQSPKYLFRKEGQNVTLSCEQNLNHDAMYWYRQDPGQGLRLIYYSQIVNDFQKGDIAEGYSVSREKKESFPLTVTSAQKNPTAFYLCASSASDQPQHFGDGTRLSIL.

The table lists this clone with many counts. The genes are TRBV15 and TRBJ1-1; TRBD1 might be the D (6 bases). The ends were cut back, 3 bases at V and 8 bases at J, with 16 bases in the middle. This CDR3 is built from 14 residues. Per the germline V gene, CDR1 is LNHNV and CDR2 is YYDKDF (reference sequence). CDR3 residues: CATSSLVGGQEAFF. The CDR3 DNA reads TGTGCCACCAGCAGCCTCGTCGGGGGACAAGAAGCTTTCTTT.

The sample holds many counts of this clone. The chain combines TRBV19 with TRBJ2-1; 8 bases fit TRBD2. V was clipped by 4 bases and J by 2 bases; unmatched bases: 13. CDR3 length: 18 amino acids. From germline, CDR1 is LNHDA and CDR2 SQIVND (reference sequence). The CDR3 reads CASSRLAGPPNAYNEQFF. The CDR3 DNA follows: TGTGCCAGTAGTAGGTTAGCGGGACCCCCCAACGCCTACAATGAGCAGTTCTTC.

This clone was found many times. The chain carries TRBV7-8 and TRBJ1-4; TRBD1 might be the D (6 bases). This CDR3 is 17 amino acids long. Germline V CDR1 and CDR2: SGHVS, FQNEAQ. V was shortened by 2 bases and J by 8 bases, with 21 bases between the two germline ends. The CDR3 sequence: CASSLLFKGQGSEKLFF. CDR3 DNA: TGTGCCAGCAGCTTATTATTCAAGGGGCAGGGGAGCGAAAAACTGTTTTTT. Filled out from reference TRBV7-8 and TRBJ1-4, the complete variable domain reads GAGVSQSPRYKVAKRGQDVALRCDPISGHVSLFWYQQALGQGPEFLTYFQNEAQLDKSGLPSDRFFAERPEGSVSTLKIQRTQQEDSAVYLCASSLLFKGQGSEKLFFGSGTQLSVL.

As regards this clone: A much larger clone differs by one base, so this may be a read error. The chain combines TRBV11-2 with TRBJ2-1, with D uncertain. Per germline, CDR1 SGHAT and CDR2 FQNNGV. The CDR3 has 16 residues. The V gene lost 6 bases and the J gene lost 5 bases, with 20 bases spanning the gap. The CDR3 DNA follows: TGTGCCAGCAGTACTCCTACCGCTGGCTCACACAATGAGCAGTTCTTC. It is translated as CASSTPTAGSHNEQFF.

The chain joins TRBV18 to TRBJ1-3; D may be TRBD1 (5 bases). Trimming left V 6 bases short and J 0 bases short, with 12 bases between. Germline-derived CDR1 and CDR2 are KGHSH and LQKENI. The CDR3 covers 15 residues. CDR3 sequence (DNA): TGTGCCAGCTCTCAGGGTCTGGGCTCTGGAAACACCATATATTTT. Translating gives CASSQGLGSGNTIYF. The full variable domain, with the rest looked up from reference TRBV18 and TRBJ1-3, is NAGVMQNPRHLVRRRGQEARLRCSPMKGHSHVYWYRQLPEEGLKFMVYLQKENIIDESGMPKERFSAEFPKEGPSILRIQQVVRGDSAAYFCASSQGLGSGNTIYFGEGSWLTVV.

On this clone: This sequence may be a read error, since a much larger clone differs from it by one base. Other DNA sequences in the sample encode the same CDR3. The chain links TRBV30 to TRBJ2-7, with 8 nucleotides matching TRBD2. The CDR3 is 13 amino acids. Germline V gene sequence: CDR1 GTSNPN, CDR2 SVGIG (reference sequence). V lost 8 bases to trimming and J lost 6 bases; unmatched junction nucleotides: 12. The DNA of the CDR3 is TGTGCCGGGGACCCGGGACTAGGTGTCGAGCAGTACTTC. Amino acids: CAGDPGLGVEQYF. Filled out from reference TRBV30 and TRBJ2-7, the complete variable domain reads SQTIHQWPATLVQPVGSPLSLECTVEGTSNPNLYWYRQAAGRGLQLLFYSVGIGQISSEVPQNLSASRPQDRQFILSSKKLLLSDSGFYLCAGDPGLGVEQYFGPGTRLTVT.

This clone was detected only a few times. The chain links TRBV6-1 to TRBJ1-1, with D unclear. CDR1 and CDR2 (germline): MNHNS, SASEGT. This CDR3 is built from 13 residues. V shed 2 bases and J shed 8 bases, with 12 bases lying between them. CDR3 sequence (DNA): TGTGCCAGCAGTGAACTGGTACATCCAGAAGCTTTCTTT. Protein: CASSELVHPEAFF.

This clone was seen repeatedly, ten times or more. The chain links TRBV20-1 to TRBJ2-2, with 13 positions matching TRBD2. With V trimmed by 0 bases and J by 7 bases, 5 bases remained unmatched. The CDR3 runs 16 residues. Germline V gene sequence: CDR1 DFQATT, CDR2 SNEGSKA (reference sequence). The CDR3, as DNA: TGCAGTGCTAGAGATCAAAGACTAGCGGGGGGCGGGGAGCTGTTTTTT. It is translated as CSARDQRLAGGGELFF.

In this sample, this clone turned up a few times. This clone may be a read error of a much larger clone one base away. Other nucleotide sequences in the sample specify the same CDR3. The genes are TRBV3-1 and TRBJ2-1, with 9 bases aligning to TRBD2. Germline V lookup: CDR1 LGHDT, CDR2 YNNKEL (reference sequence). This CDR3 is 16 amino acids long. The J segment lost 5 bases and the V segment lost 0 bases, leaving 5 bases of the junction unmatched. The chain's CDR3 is CASSQDVAGVDNEQFF. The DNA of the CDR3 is TGTGCCAGCAGCCAAGATGTAGCGGGAGTAGACAATGAGCAGTTCTTC.

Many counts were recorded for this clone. CDR3 amino acids: CSATTTGGAYEQYF. The CDR3 bases are TGCAGTGCTACCACCACGGGGGGAGCCTACGAGCAGTACTTC. This chain uses TRBV20-1 with TRBJ2-7; TRBD2 agrees at 7 bases. V shed 4 bases and J 2 bases; nucleotides not matched to a gene: 8. The CDR3 is made up of 14 amino acids. CDR1 is DFQATT and CDR2 is SNEGSKA in the germline V gene (reference sequence).

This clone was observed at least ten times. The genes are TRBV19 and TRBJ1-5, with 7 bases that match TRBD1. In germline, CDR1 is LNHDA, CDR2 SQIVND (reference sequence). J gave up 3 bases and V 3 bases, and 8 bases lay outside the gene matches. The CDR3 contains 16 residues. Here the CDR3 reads CASSMSDRLINQPQHF. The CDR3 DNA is TGTGCCAGTAGTATGTCGGACAGGCTCATCAATCAGCCCCAGCATTTT.

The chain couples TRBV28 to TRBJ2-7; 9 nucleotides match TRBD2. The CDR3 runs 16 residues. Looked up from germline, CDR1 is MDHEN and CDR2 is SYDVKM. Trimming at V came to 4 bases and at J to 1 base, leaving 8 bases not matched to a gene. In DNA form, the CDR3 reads TGTGCCAGCAGTTGGTCCGGGACTAGCCTATCCTACGAGCAGTACTTC. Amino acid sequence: CASSWSGTSLSYEQYF.

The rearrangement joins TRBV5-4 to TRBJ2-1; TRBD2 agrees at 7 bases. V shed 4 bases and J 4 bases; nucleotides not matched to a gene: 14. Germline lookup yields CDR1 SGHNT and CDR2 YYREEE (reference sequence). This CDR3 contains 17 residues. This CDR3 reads CASSRGVRGAGYNEQFF. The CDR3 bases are TGTGCCAGCAGCCGGGGGGTTCGTGGGGCAGGGTACAATGAGCAGTTCTTC.

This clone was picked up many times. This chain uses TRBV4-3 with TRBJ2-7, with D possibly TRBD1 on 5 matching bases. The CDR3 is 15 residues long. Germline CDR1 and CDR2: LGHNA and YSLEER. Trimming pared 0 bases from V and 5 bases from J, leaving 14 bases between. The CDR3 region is CASSQEAQGSHEQYF. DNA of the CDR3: TGCGCCAGCAGCCAAGAAGCCCAGGGTTCCCACGAGCAGTACTTC.

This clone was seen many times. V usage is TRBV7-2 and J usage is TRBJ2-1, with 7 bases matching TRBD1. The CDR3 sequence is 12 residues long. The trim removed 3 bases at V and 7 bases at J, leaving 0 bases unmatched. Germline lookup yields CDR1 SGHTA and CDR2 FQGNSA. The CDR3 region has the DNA TGTGCCAGCAGCTTCAGGGGGAATGAGCAGTTCTTC. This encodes CASSFRGNEQFF. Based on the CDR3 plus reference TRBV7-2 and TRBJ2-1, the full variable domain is GAGVSQSPSNKVTEKGKDVELRCDPISGHTALYWYRQSLGQGLEFLIYFQGNSAPDKSGLPSDRFSAERTGGSVSTLTIQRTQQEDSAVYLCASSFRGNEQFFGPGTRLTVL.

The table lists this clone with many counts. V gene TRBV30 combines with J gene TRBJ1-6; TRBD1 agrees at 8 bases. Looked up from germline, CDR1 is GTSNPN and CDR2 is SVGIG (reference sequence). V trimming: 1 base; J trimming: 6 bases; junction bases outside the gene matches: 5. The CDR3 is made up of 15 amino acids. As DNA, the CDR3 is TGTGCCTGGAGTGGACAGGGGTTCCGTAATTCACCCCTCCACTTT. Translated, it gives CAWSGQGFRNSPLHF. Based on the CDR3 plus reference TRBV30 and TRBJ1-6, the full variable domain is SQTIHQWPATLVQPVGSPLSLECTVEGTSNPNLYWYRQAAGRGLQLLFYSVGIGQISSEVPQNLSASRPQDRQFILSSKKLLLSDSGFYLCAWSGQGFRNSPLHFGNGTRLTVT.